The present TCR beta chain was sequenced within a study of T cells in Graves' hyperthyroidism and ophthalmopathy (dated 2019 in TCRdb). Background for the entire study: Peripheral blood was sampled at the time of initial diagnosis, prior to any treatment. The study also compared thyroid tissue and blood T-cell repertoires from over 5 Graves' hyperthyroidism patients. TCR V-J signatures able to tell the groups apart were searched for in a discovery cohort of 95 to 100 patients, of whom 43 had Graves' ophthalmopathy and 57 had stable Graves' hyperthyroidism. The paper reports TCR Vbeta CDR3 sequencing of approximately 130 peripheral blood samples: around 45 ophthalmopathy, roughly 74 hyperthyroidism and around 17 progressor patients. Once sampling was done, hyperthyroidism patients were given methimazole at a starting dose of 30 mg daily, whereas ophthalmopathy patients were given high-dose intravenous methylprednisolone. Prospective prediction of ophthalmopathy was tested in an independent validation cohort of some 20 hyperthyroidism patients and 17 patients who later progressed to ophthalmopathy. The 75 to 100 discovery patients were divided at random into training and test sets in a 7:3 ratio.

This clonotype was recorded many times. The clone's antigen remains unknown. No qualities accompany the bases; no much larger clone lies one base away. In the ophthalmopathy patients, disease was moderately to severely active, with a Clinical Activity Score of 3 or more, a NOSPECS grade of 4 or more, and a duration of less than 3 months. The study excluded patients with uncontrolled infections, other autoimmune diseases, pregnancy or lactation. Diagnoses were established on the basis of clinical symptoms, serum thyroxine and TRAb, thyroid ultrasound, and orbital computed tomography. Ficoll-Paque density gradient centrifugation was used to isolate PBMCs from approximately 10 ml of fresh peripheral blood. Total RNA was extracted with Trizol reagent, and quality was checked on an Agilent 2100 Bioanalyzer. Results and caveats for the whole study, not just this receptor: Sample size was not statistically predetermined, and investigators were not blinded to group allocation. In validation, progression to ophthalmopathy was predicted by the model with 55% to 71% sensitivity and under 85% specificity, a median of about 6 months before onset. A model built on a 13 V-J signature distinguished ophthalmopathy from stable hyperthyroidism, reaching about 89% sensitivity and around 81% specificity in cross-validation and 80%/75% in testing. Most expanded thyroid clonotypes (frequency above 0.001) were also found in blood, which suggests that blood repertoires may mirror thyroid immune responses.

Amplification of TCR beta CDR3 regions was carried out from RNA transcripts. A first-round RT-PCR of the TCR CDR3 used the HTBI primer set with the Qiagen OneStep RT-PCR kit. A second multiplex PCR round built the libraries, followed by size selection and purification. Libraries were sequenced paired-end with 100 bp reads on an Illumina HiSeq2000. The source study handled its data this way. SOAPnuke was used to process the raw data, throwing out any read that contained adapters or uncalled bases, had a mean Phred below 15, or lacked an exact constant-primer or identifier match. High-quality paired reads were merged using COPE v1.2.5, and each unique nucleotide sequence was defined as a clonotype. MiTCR v1.1 was used to align clonotypes to the IMGT TRBV, TRBD and TRBJ reference segments. The analysis included only V-J combinations with a frequency above 0.0001, which together covered over 98% of the repertoires. A TCS score was defined as the ratio of F50 (clonal expansion) to E x V (chaos), with BLOSUM62-based TCRdist applied between CDR3 peptides within each V-J. Welch's t-statistics and random forest reduced fewer than 550 V-J features to under 15, which were used in a naive Bayes classifier (R e1071). TCRdb applied fastp at Q25 and MiXCR to the public reads, then kept only in-frame beta chains. Merged by CDR3 protein, the rows form single entries marked with the most common genes and DNA. None of the V and J calls come from the authors' own analysis; TCRdb made them. Recorded for this sample are under 350,000 distinct CDR3 sequences; about 18% of them occurred a single time. Approximately 57% of the sample comes from the top ten.

The CDR3, from cysteine to phenylalanine, totals 14 residues. Here the CDR3 DNA is all that survives: 42 bases in frame from base 1. Unmatched junction bases come to 1, with V trimmed by 5 bases and J by 0 bases. The rearranged chain carries TRBV12-3 or TRBV12-4 and TRBJ2-1, with 7 bases in between that match TRBD1. The receptor's source is a woman in her sixties or seventies with Graves' ophthalmopathy. What was sequenced was blood. The CDR3 has the sequence CASSDRASYNEQFF. The bases read TGTGCCAGCAGTGACAGGGCCTCCTACAATGAGCAGTTCTTC.